This T cell receptor (beta chain) was recovered during a study of blood T cell repertoires in COVID-19. For the study at large: The United States, Italy and Spain supplied acute and convalescent COVID-19 samples. PBMCs, B-cell-depleted T cells, or T cells provided the cDNA or gDNA that made up the material.

Authors' data handling: Reference gene primer amplification gave nucleated cell count estimates. Sequencing used immunoSEQ multiplex PCR; TCRdb keeps in-frame clones, though not all of them. V, J and clone size were drawn from that table, and D and trimming were deduced from the DNA. The profile shows some 87,000 clones, about 85% of them singletons. This clonotype originated in a man aged 80 or over with active or convalescent COVID-19. The sequencing sample was made of peripheral blood.

The CDR3 DNA sequence: TGTGCCATTGGGGCTAGGACAGAAGCTCAGTTCTTC. The encoded protein is CAIGARTEAQFF. J is TRBJ2-1 and V is TRBV10-3; tentative D call: TRBD1 (6 bases). V was shortened by 9 bases and J by 13 bases, with 19 bases between the two germline ends. Looked up from germline, CDR1 is ENHRY and CDR2 is SYGVKD. The CDR3 has 12 residues.